The rows below give T cell receptor beta chains drawn from one sample of a study of T cells in Graves' hyperthyroidism and ophthalmopathy. TCRdb ran MiXCR on the multiplex PCR reads and lists one entry per CDR3 protein. The repertoire holds about 640,000 distinct CDR3 sequences, more than 20% seen once, with over 30% in the top ten. Sequenced: blood. These receptors were taken from a young man with Graves' ophthalmopathy. Each CDR3 is given with its conserved first and last residue. The order of the fields is D gene, clone size, V gene, J gene, CDR3 DNA, CDR3 protein. D genes are given only for firm matches. Clone size, where shown, is once, few, many, or a class for clones that have expanded.

-	-	TRBV4-3	TRBJ2-6	TGCGCCAGCAGCCAAGTTAAGGTAGCTGGGGCCAACGTCCTGACTTTC	CASSQVKVAGANVLTF
-	many	TRBV28	TRBJ1-2	TGTGCCAGCAGTCCGTCGGGGTGGGGAAAGAGCTATGGCTACACCTTC	CASSPSGWGKSYGYTF
TRBD2	few	TRBV12-3/TRBV12-4	TRBJ2-2	TGTGCCAGCAGTCCCTCTAGCGGGAGCAGGGAGCTGTTTTTT	CASSPSSGSRELFF
-	many	TRBV30	TRBJ1-4	TGTGCCTGGAGTGTTGGGCAGCGGGAAAAACTGTTTTTT	CAWSVGQREKLFF
TRBD1	few	TRBV15	TRBJ2-3	TGTGCCACCAGCAGCGGACAGGGTAGCACAGATACGCAGTATTTT	CATSSGQGSTDTQYF
-	many	TRBV2	TRBJ2-2	TGTGCCACTAGCACGGGGTACGCCGGGGAGCTGTTTTTT	CATSTGYAGELFF
-	few	TRBV7-9	TRBJ1-6	TGTGCCAGCAGCTTAGTACAGGCTAATTCACCCCTCCACTTT	CASSLVQANSPLHF
-	few	TRBV19	TRBJ1-5	TGTGCCAGTAGTCTTACGGCAGGGCTCAATCAGCCCCAGCATTTT	CASSLTAGLNQPQHF
TRBD1	few	TRBV20-1	TRBJ2-7	TGCAGTACCCCAGGACAGGGGGCGAAAAGGGGGGTCGAGCAGTACTTC	CSTPGQGAKRGVEQYF
-	many	TRBV28	TRBJ1-1	TGTGCCAGCAGTTTGAAGGGTCCGAACACTGAAGCTTTCTTT	CASSLKGPNTEAFF
TRBD1	many	TRBV11-2	TRBJ2-5	TGTGCCAGCAGCGTAGGGGACAGGGGGGGTCGAGAGACCCAGTACTTC	CASSVGDRGGRETQYF
TRBD1	few	TRBV5-1	TRBJ1-2	TGCGCCAGCAGTACAGGGGGCGCGGGCTATGGCTACACCTTC	CASSTGGAGYGYTF
TRBD1	few	TRBV6-5	TRBJ2-7	TGTGCCAGCAGTTACTACGGGACAGGGGGCGAGCAGTACTTC	CASSYYGTGGEQYF
TRBD1	-	TRBV20-1	TRBJ2-2	TGCAGTGCTAGAAGGACAGGGGGCCTCCTCGGCACCGGGGAGCTGTTTTTT	CSARRTGGLLGTGELFF
-	-	TRBV11-2	TRBJ2-3	TGTGCCAGCAGCTTAGCGGGCGGGGCGTTCACAGATACGCAGTATTTT	CASSLAGGAFTDTQYF
-	-	TRBV7-9	TRBJ1-6	TGTGCCAGCAGCTTAGTCGGGTCAGATTCACCCCTCCACTTT	CASSLVGSDSPLHF
-	-	TRBV3-1	TRBJ2-7	TGTGCCAGCAGCCAAAGTCGGGCGGAGCAGTACTTC	CASSQSRAEQYF
TRBD1	few	TRBV13	TRBJ1-4	TGTGCCAGCAGCTCAGACAGGGGGCGTAATGAAAAACTGTTTTTT	CASSSDRGRNEKLFF
TRBD2	-	TRBV7-2	TRBJ2-2	TGTGCCAGCAGTCGGGAGCGGGAGTGGAACACCGGGGAGCTGTTTTTT	CASSREREWNTGELFF
-	-	TRBV3-1	TRBJ2-3	TGTGCCAGCAGCCAAATAAGAGGGAGCACAGATACGCAGTATTTT	CASSQIRGSTDTQYF
TRBD2	few	TRBV4-1	TRBJ2-7	TGCGCCAGCAGCCCATCCGGACTAGCGGCAGACTACGAGCAGTACTTC	CASSPSGLAADYEQYF
TRBD1	many	TRBV7-9	TRBJ2-3	TGTGCCAGCAGCCCGTATAACAGGGGGCGGACAGATACGCAGTATTTT	CASSPYNRGRTDTQYF
-	few	TRBV7-9	TRBJ2-1	TGTGCCAGCAGCTTGCCCACCTACAATGAGCAGTTCTTC	CASSLPTYNEQFF
-	-	TRBV28	TRBJ1-6	TGTGCCAGCAGCCTAAGGGGTCGGGGAAACAATTCACCCCTCCACTTT	CASSLRGRGNNSPLHF
-	-	TRBV27	TRBJ2-5	TGTGCCAGCAGTTTAAATCCAGGTCTACGCCTGGGGACCCAGTACTTC	CASSLNPGLRLGTQYF
TRBD2	-	TRBV20-1	TRBJ2-3	TGCAGTGCTAGGGTAGGACTAGAGATCACAGATACGCAGTATTTT	CSARVGLEITDTQYF
TRBD1	many	TRBV11-2	TRBJ2-3	TGTGCCAGCAGCTCGCTTCGGACAGGGGGGCCAATCACAGATACGCAGTATTTT	CASSSLRTGGPITDTQYF
-	many	TRBV27	TRBJ2-7	TGTGCCAGCAGTGCCCTAAAGGGTGCGGAGTACTTC	CASSALKGAEYF
-	many	TRBV5-1	TRBJ2-2	TGCGCCAGCAGCTTGGCAGCGGACGGGGAGCTGTTTTTT	CASSLAADGELFF
TRBD2	many	TRBV28	TRBJ2-1	TGTGCCAGCAAACGGGAGGACACTTGGAATGAGCAGTTCTTC	CASKREDTWNEQFF
-	-	TRBV5-5	TRBJ1-1	TGTGCCAGCAGCCCCATACAGGGAGGGGGGACTGAAGCTTTCTTT	CASSPIQGGGTEAFF
-	-	TRBV10-3	TRBJ1-2	TGTGCCATCAGTGGGCGGACAGATTATGGCTACACCTTC	CAISGRTDYGYTF
-	-	TRBV18	TRBJ1-1	TGTGCCAGCTCACTTGGGAACCCGAACACTGAAGCTTTCTTT	CASSLGNPNTEAFF
TRBD1	few	TRBV9	TRBJ2-7	TGTGCCAGCAGCGGGAGCCCTGGGACAGGGGGCTCCTACGAGCAGTACTTC	CASSGSPGTGGSYEQYF
TRBD2	-	TRBV12-3/TRBV12-4	TRBJ2-7	TGTGCCAGCAGTTCACCGGGACTAGCGGGAGACGAGCAGTACTTC	CASSSPGLAGDEQYF